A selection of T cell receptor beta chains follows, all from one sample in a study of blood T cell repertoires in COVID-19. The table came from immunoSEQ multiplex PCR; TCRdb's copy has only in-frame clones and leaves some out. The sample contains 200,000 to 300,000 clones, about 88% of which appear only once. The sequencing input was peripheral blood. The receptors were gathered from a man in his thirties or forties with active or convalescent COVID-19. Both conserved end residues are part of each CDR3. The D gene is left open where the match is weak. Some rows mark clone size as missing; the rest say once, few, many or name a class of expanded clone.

CASSLYSGSGQAFF	TGTGCCAGCAGTTTATATTCCGGGTCAGGGCAAGCTTTCTTT	TRBV27	.	TRBJ1-1	.
CASSLGTDKARLFYGYTF	TGTGCCAGCAGCTTAGGGACAGACAAGGCAAGACTTTTCTATGGCTACACCTTC	TRBV5-8	.	TRBJ1-2	TRBD1
CASSPGTGGSGELFF	TGTGCCAGCAGCCCCGGGACAGGGGGTTCCGGGGAGCTGTTTTTT	TRBV7-2	.	TRBJ2-2	TRBD1
CASSQDRPGTAGGEAFF	TGCGCCAGCAGCCAAGATCGGCCCGGGACAGCCGGGGGTGAAGCTTTCTTT	TRBV4-1	few	TRBJ1-1	TRBD1
CASSYSVTGPRNTIYF	TGTGCCAGCAGTTACTCGGTCACAGGGCCGAGGAACACCATATATTTT	TRBV6-5	.	TRBJ1-3	.
CATTQSGGDTEAFF	TGTGCCACCACCCAAAGCGGGGGGGACACTGAAGCTTTCTTT	TRBV15	.	TRBJ1-1	.
CASSTGQANAEAFF	TGTGCCAGCAGCACGGGACAGGCAAACGCTGAAGCTTTCTTT	TRBV9	.	TRBJ1-1	TRBD1
CASSTGGPEAFF	TGTGCCAGCAGTACAGGGGGCCCTGAAGCTTTCTTT	TRBV12-3/TRBV12-4	.	TRBJ1-1	TRBD1
CAWSQRGSGNQPQHF	TGTGCCTGGAGCCAGCGGGGTTCTGGCAATCAGCCCCAGCATTTT	TRBV30	.	TRBJ1-5	.
CASTPGTSGDNEQFF	TGTGCCAGCACCCCAGGCACTAGCGGGGACAATGAGCAGTTCTTC	TRBV7-3	.	TRBJ2-1	TRBD2
CASSQDEQGDYYGYTF	TGCGCCAGCAGCCAAGATGAACAGGGGGACTACTATGGCTACACCTTC	TRBV4-3	.	TRBJ1-2	TRBD1
CASSVGSGVNYEQYF	TGTGCCAGCAGCGTAGGGTCAGGCGTAAACTACGAGCAGTACTTC	TRBV9	.	TRBJ2-7	.
CASSQVGGEETQYF	TGTGCCAGCAGCCAAGTAGGGGGAGAAGAGACCCAGTACTTC	TRBV3-1/TRBV3-2	.	TRBJ2-5	.
CASSSRAGGSYNEQFF	TGTGCCAGCAGCTCCAGGGCGGGGGGCTCCTACAATGAGCAGTTCTTC	TRBV7-3	.	TRBJ2-1	TRBD2
CAWSPTENYGYTF	TGTGCCTGGAGTCCTACTGAGAACTATGGCTACACCTTC	TRBV30	.	TRBJ1-2	.
CASSISDSPLHF	TGTGCCAGTAGTATCTCGGATTCACCCCTCCACTTT	TRBV19	few	TRBJ1-6	.
CASSPGQGPYNEQFF	TGTGCCAGCAGCCCGGGACAGGGTCCCTACAATGAGCAGTTCTTC	TRBV5-4	.	TRBJ2-1	TRBD1
CASSLKLRNSPYEQYF	TGTGCCAGCAGTTTGAAGCTCCGTAATTCCCCCTACGAGCAGTACTTC	TRBV27	.	TRBJ2-7	.
CASSYGTGVREKLFF	TGTGCCAGCAGTTACGGGACAGGGGTACGAGAAAAACTGTTTTTT	TRBV6-5	.	TRBJ1-4	TRBD1
CAWSLGGHTDTQYF	TGTGCCTGGAGTCTCGGGGGGCACACAGATACGCAGTATTTT	TRBV30	.	TRBJ2-3	.
CASSQDDGGTDTQYF	TGTGCCAGCAGCCAAGACGATGGCGGAACAGATACGCAGTATTTT	TRBV4-2	.	TRBJ2-3	.
CASSLKGAGNQPQHF	TGTGCCAGCAGCTTAAAGGGGGCCGGCAATCAGCCCCAGCATTTT	TRBV7-9	.	TRBJ1-5	TRBD1
CASSTWQGDSPLHF	TGTGCCAGCAGCACGTGGCAGGGGGATTCACCCCTCCACTTT	TRBV7-9	.	TRBJ1-6	TRBD1
CASSQLYTSTNEKLFF	TGCGCCAGCAGCCAACTTTACACCTCAACTAATGAAAAACTGTTTTTT	TRBV4-3	.	TRBJ1-4	.
CASRSDRNTEAFF	TGTGCCAGCAGAAGCGACAGGAACACTGAAGCTTTCTTT	TRBV12-3/TRBV12-4	.	TRBJ1-1	.
CASSFSPGNYGYTF	TGCGCCAGCAGCTTTTCCCCAGGGAACTATGGCTACACCTTC	TRBV5-1	.	TRBJ1-2	.
CASSETGTDNQPQHF	TGTGCCAGCAGCGAGACCGGGACAGATAATCAGCCCCAGCATTTT	TRBV7-9	once	TRBJ1-5	TRBD1
CASSESQRGFKFF	TGCGCCAGCAGTGAGTCTCAGCGGGGGTTTAAGTTCTTC	TRBV10-1	.	TRBJ2-1	TRBD2
CASNRGEANYGYTF	TGTGCCAGCAACCGGGGGGAGGCTAACTATGGCTACACCTTC	TRBV5-5	.	TRBJ1-2	.
CASSERPGTANTGELFF	TGTGCCAGCAGCGAGAGGCCCGGGACAGCGAACACCGGGGAGCTGTTTTTT	TRBV9	.	TRBJ2-2	TRBD1
CASSESETGGAWGPDTQYF	TGTGCCAGCAGTGAATCGGAGACAGGGGGCGCTTGGGGCCCAGATACGCAGTATTTT	TRBV2	.	TRBJ2-3	TRBD1
CASSSTGFSGNTIYF	TGTGCCAGCAGCTCTACAGGGTTTTCTGGAAACACCATATATTTT	TRBV5-6	.	TRBJ1-3	.
CAWSVPGNEKLFF	TGTGCCTGGAGTGTACCCGGGAATGAAAAACTGTTTTTT	TRBV30	.	TRBJ1-4	.